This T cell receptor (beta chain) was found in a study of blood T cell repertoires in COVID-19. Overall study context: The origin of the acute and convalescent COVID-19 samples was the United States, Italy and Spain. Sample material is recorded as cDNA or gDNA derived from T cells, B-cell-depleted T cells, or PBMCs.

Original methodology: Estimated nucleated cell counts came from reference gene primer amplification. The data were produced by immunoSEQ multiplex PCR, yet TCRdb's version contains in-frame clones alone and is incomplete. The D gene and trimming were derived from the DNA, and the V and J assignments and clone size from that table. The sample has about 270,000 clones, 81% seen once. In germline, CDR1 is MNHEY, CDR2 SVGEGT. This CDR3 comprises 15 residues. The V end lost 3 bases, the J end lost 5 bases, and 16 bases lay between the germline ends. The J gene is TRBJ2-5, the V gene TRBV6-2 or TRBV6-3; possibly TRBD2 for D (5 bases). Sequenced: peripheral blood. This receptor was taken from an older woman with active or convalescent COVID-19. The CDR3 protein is CASSYQLGTGETQYF. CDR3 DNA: TGTGCCAGCAGTTATCAACTAGGCACTGGGGAGACCCAGTACTTC.